The table lists the clone carrying this T cell receptor beta chain with a few counts. Its target is unknown. The data belong to a study of blood T cells in healthy people across ages. A J-beta primer mix and a sample-barcoded 5' primer were used in a second PCR of about 7 to 12 cycles. One entry per CDR3 protein, called by TCRdb with MiXCR from the 5' RACE reads. The table shows 1.5 million to 2 million distinct CDR3 sequences, with just under 50% occurring only once. V lost 5 bases to trimming and J lost 0 bases, with 17 bases between them. Per germline, CDR1 SEHNR and CDR2 FQNEAQ (reference sequence). CDR3 size: 18 residues. Study findings and constraints: With unsorted PBMCs, a conclusive comparison of naive versus antigen-experienced cells was not possible. Estimates of total diversity, which came from one million sequenced T cells, were considered to be underestimates. Older individuals had lower TCR beta diversity per million T cells (the decline was roughly linear).

The chain recombines TRBV7-9 with TRBJ2-6; D ambiguous. The sample consisted of blood. The receptor comes from a woman in her thirties or forties in good health. CDR3 protein: CASSPPVRMYSGANVLTF. In nucleotides, the CDR3 is TGTGCCAGCAGCCCCCCGGTCCGGATGTACTCTGGGGCCAACGTCCTGACTTTC.